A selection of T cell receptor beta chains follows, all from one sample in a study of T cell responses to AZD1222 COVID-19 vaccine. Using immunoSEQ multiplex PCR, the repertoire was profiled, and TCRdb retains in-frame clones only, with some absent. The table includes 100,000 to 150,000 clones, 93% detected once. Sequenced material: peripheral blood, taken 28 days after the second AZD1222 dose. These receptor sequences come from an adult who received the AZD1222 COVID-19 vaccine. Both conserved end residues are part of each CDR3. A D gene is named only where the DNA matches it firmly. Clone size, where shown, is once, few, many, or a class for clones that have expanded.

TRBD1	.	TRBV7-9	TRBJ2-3	CASSLGTGITDTQYF	TGTGCCAGCAGCTTGGGGACAGGAATCACAGATACGCAGTATTTT
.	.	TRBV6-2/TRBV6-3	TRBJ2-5	CASSYPDSRGRETQYF	TGTGCCAGCAGTTACCCGGACAGTCGAGGGAGAGAGACCCAGTACTTC
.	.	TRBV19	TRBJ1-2	CASSIQSGSHYGYTF	TGTGCCAGTAGTATACAGAGCGGGTCACACTATGGCTACACCTTC
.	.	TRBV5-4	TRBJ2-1	CASSLGLTGEFF	TGTGCCAGCAGCTTGGGCCTAACCGGCGAGTTCTTC
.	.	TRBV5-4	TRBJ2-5	CASSSRTLQETQYF	TGTGCCAGCAGCTCCCGGACTCTTCAAGAGACCCAGTACTTC
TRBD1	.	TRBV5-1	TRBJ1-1	CASTGTGSTEAFF	TGCGCCAGCACCGGGACAGGGAGCACTGAAGCTTTCTTT
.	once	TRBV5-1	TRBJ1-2	CASSLVAAAYGYTF	TGCGCCAGCAGCTTGGTTGCGGCAGCCTATGGCTACACCTTC
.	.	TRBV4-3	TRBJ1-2	CASSQDSVSHGGNGYTF	TGCGCCAGCAGCCAGGACAGTGTGAGTCACGGCGGCAATGGCTACACCTTC
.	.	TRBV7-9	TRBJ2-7	CASSLFSYEQYF	TGTGCCAGCAGCTTATTCTCCTACGAGCAGTACTTC
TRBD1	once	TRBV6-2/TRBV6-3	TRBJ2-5	CASSYPGTDVQETQYF	TGTGCCAGCAGTTACCCCGGGACAGACGTCCAAGAGACCCAGTACTTC
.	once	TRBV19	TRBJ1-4	CASSIPSQGEKLFF	TGTGCCAGTAGTATACCCTCACAGGGCGAAAAACTGTTTTTT
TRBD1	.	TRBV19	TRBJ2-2	CASSENTGTGFSPGELFF	TGTGCCAGTAGTGAGAATACCGGGACAGGGTTTTCTCCCGGGGAGCTGTTTTTT
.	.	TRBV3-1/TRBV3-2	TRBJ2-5	CASSQHSIETQYF	TGTGCCAGCAGCCAACACAGCATAGAGACCCAGTACTTC
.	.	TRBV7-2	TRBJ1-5	CASSLALRIGNQPQHF	TGTGCCAGCAGCTTAGCGCTTAGGATCGGCAATCAGCCCCAGCATTTT
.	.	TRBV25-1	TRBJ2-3	CASRSPPGAVLSTDTQYF	TGTGCCAGCAGATCACCCCCAGGGGCTGTATTAAGCACAGATACGCAGTATTTT
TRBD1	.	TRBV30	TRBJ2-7	CAWSRQGAGEQYF	TGTGCCTGGAGCCGACAGGGGGCGGGTGAGCAGTACTTC
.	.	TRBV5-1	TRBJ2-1	CASSLSESSEQFF	TGCGCCAGCAGCTTGTCCGAGTCCAGTGAGCAGTTCTTC
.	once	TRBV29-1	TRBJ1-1	CSVDERTPSTEAFF	TGCAGCGTTGATGAGAGGACTCCTTCCACTGAAGCTTTCTTT
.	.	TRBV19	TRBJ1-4	CASSMGSATNEKLFF	TGTGCCAGTAGTATGGGTAGTGCGACTAATGAAAAACTGTTTTTT
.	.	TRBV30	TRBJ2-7	CACSWSYEQYF	TGTGCCTGTAGTTGGAGTTACGAGCAGTACTTC
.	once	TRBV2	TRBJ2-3	CASLLGWGTDTQYF	TGTGCCAGCTTACTGGGGTGGGGCACAGATACGCAGTATTTT
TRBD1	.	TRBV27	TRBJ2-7	CASRGTGVHEQYF	TGTGCCAGCAGGGGGACAGGAGTCCACGAGCAGTACTTC
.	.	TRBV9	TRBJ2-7	CASSVAFGREQYF	TGTGCCAGCAGCGTAGCTTTTGGGAGGGAGCAGTACTTC
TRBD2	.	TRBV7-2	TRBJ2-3	CASSLGLAGGDTQYF	TGTGCCAGCAGCCTAGGACTAGCGGGGGGAGATACGCAGTATTTT
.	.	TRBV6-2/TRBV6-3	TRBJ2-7	CASSYPLNEQYF	TGTGCCAGCAGTTATCCCCTTAACGAGCAGTACTTC
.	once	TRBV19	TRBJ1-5	CASSDGQTNQPQHF	TGTGCCAGTAGTGACGGACAGACGAATCAGCCCCAGCATTTT
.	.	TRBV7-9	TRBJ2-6	CASSLVLNSGANVLTF	TGTGCCAGCAGCTTAGTTTTGAACTCTGGGGCCAACGTCCTGACTTTC
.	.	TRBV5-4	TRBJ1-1	CASSSRGYTEAFF	TGTGCCAGCAGCTCCAGGGGCTACACTGAAGCTTTCTTT
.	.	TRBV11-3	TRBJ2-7	CASSTRLGTSRDYEQYF	TGTGCCAGCAGCACACGGTTGGGCACTAGCCGCGACTACGAGCAGTACTTC
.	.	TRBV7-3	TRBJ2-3	CASSLGLRDTQYF	TGTGCCAGCAGCTTAGGGTTGCGGGATACGCAGTATTTT
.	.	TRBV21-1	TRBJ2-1	CASSKGDSFNEQFF	TGTGCCAGCAGCAAGGGGGACAGTTTCAATGAGCAGTTCTTC
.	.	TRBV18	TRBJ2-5	CASSPMGLPGGTQYF	TGTGCCAGCTCCCCGATGGGACTGCCCGGGGGGACCCAGTACTTC
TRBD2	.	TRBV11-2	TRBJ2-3	CASSSYLETSGTDTQYF	TGTGCCAGCAGCTCCTATTTGGAGACTAGCGGCACAGATACGCAGTATTTT
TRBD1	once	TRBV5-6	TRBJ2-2	CASSLWTGFGTGELFF	TGTGCCAGCAGCTTGTGGACAGGGTTTGGGACCGGGGAGCTGTTTTTT
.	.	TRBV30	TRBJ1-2	CAWIRTDLNYGYTF	TGTGCCTGGATTAGAACAGACCTTAACTATGGCTACACCTTC
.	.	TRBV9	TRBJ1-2	CASSSQRGGYTF	TGTGCCAGCAGCTCCCAGCGGGGAGGCTACACCTTC
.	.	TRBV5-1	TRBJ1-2	CASSQNEAGRGYTF	TGCGCCAGCAGCCAGAACGAGGCGGGGAGAGGCTACACCTTC
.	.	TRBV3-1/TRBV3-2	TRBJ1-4	CASSHRGGEKLFF	TGTGCCAGCAGCCACAGGGGAGGAGAAAAACTGTTTTTT
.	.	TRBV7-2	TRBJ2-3	CASSLITLDTQYF	TGTGCCAGCAGCTTAATCACTTTAGATACGCAGTATTTT